This passage covers 32 T cell receptor beta chains from one sample sequenced in a study of T-cell reconstitution after alpha-beta-depleted transplantation in children (dated by TCRdb to the mid-2010s). Library generation was performed with PCR. Sequencing used an Illumina HiSeq 2500. To normalize quantification of the TCRbeta repertoire, the TCR libraries were built with molecular barcoding that relied on unique molecular identifiers. TCRdb ran its own pipeline on the public reads, namely fastp trimming at Q25 and MiXCR clone calling, and kept in-frame beta chains. Identical CDR3 protein sequences are pooled into one entry, listed with their most common genes and DNA. The sample records around 340,000 distinct CDR3 sequences, about an eighth of which are singletons. Around 4.1% of the sample comes from the top ten. Sample: PBMCs, taken from the stem cell graft. The receptors shown here come from a human donor who donated a stem cell graft to a child with Fanconi anemia.

This chain links TRBV27 with TRBJ2-5, with D uncertain. With 1 base removed from V and 4 bases from J, the gap between germline ends came to 10 bases. The CDR3 totals 14 residues. CDR1 and CDR2 from the germline V gene are MNHEY and SMNVEV (reference sequence). CDR3 bases: TGTGCCAGCAGTTTATTGGGATCGGGAGAGACCCAGTACTTC. Residues: CASSLLGSGETQYF.

This clonotype was picked up a small number of times. This rearrangement joins TRBV5-4 to TRBJ2-5; 12 bases are a match to TRBD2. V trimming: 4 bases; J trimming: 3 bases; junction bases outside the gene matches: 4. Germline V gene lookup returns CDR1 SGHNT and CDR2 YYREEE (reference sequence). The CDR3 runs 15 residues. CDR3 protein: CASSIRLAGEETQYF. The CDR3 DNA follows: TGTGCCAGCAGCATCCGACTAGCGGGGGAAGAGACCCAGTACTTC. The full variable domain, with the rest looked up from reference TRBV5-4 and TRBJ2-5, is ETGVTQSPTHLIKTRGQQVTLRCSSQSGHNTVSWYQQALGQGPQFIFQYYREEENGRGNFPPRFSGLQFPNYSSELNVNALELDDSALYLCASSIRLAGEETQYFGPGTRLLVL.

V usage is TRBV5-1 and J usage is TRBJ1-2, with 9 bases that match TRBD1. The CDR3 runs 15 residues. CDR1 and CDR2 from the germline V gene are SGHRS and YFSETQ. V shed 0 bases, J shed 6 bases, and the junction held 6 bases outside the gene matches. The CDR3 loop reads CASSLARTGEDGYTF. The CDR3 nucleotides read TGCGCCAGCAGCTTGGCTAGGACAGGGGAGGATGGCTACACCTTC.

The chain has TRBV5-5 and TRBJ2-1, with unresolved D. Germline V gives CDR1 SGHKS, CDR2 YYEKEE (reference sequence). V lost 4 bases to trimming and J lost 5 bases, with 7 bases between them. The CDR3 loop spans 12 amino acids. CDR3 amino acids: CASSIPDNEQFF. The CDR3 bases are TGTGCCAGCAGCATCCCAGACAATGAGCAGTTCTTC.

On this clonotype itself: The junction does not match germline at one end; this may be a read error. The chain uses TRBV28 and TRBJ2-1; D gene unclear. Germline V gene data show CDR1 as MDHEN and CDR2 as SYDVKM. The CDR3 consists of 14 residues. CDR3 protein: CASSLTPSYNEQLF. CDR3 DNA: TGTGCCAGCAGTTTAACTCCCTCCTACAATGAGCAGCTCTTC.

The CDR3 DNA reads TGTGCCAGCAGCTCGCTTCGTGTGGGGCAGAGCACTGAAGCTTTCTTT. Its protein is CASSSLRVGQSTEAFF. The chain uses TRBV5-6 and TRBJ1-1; TRBD1 is a possible D gene (5 bases). The germline V and J ends were trimmed by 3 bases and 4 bases, with 19 bases remaining between them. The CDR3 covers 16 residues. Germline V lookup: CDR1 SGHDT, CDR2 YYEEEE.

Remarks on this clonotype: A much larger clonotype is one base distant, so this may be a read error. The V and J genes are TRBV20-1 and TRBJ2-1, with a weak D call TRBD1 (7 bases). From germline, CDR1 is DFQATT and CDR2 SNEGSKA (reference sequence). V was trimmed by 0 bases and J by 10 bases, leaving 19 bases between them. The CDR3 contains 15 residues. CDR3 DNA sequence: TGCAGTGCTAGAGATGATCAGGGGGGAAGCCCCGAGCAGTTCTTC. Translation gives CSARDDQGGSPEQFF.

This clonotype was found a few times. The rearrangement links TRBV3-1 to TRBJ1-1, with a tentative D call TRBD1 (6 bases). This CDR3 comprises 16 residues. CDR1 and CDR2 (germline): LGHDT, YNNKEL (reference sequence). The ends were cut back, 0 bases at V and 3 bases at J, with 14 bases in the middle. This CDR3 reads CASSQDRRGADTEAFF. In nucleotides, the CDR3 is TGTGCCAGCAGCCAAGATCGTCGGGGGGCGGACACTGAAGCTTTCTTT.

Only a few counts were recorded for this clonotype. The rearrangement links TRBV6-2 or TRBV6-3 to TRBJ2-7, with a tentative D call TRBD1 (6 bases). Germline assignment: CDR1 MNHEY and CDR2 SVGEGT. The CDR3 spans 14 residues. The ends were cut back, 4 bases at V and 5 bases at J, with 15 bases in the middle. CDR3 in amino acids: CASSSGQTSDEQYV. The CDR3 DNA sequence: TGTGCCAGCAGTTCCGGACAGACCTCTGACGAGCAGTACGTC.

This clonotype showed up just a few times. The DNA for the CDR3 is TGCAGTGCGGGACAGGGCTCAAGCTCCTACGAGCAGTACTTC. Amino acid sequence: CSAGQGSSSYEQYF. The V gene is TRBV20-1, the J gene TRBJ2-7; TRBD1 agrees at 9 bases. The CDR3 is 14 amino acids. V trimming: 6 bases; J trimming: 0 bases; junction bases outside the gene matches: 6. Germline CDR1 is DFQATT and CDR2 is SNEGSKA (reference sequence).

The CDR3 region has the DNA TGTGCCAGCAGCTTAAGGGTCCCCGGGGCCTCGGGCAATCAGCCCCAGCATTTT. Translation gives CASSLRVPGASGNQPQHF. This rearrangement joins TRBV7-8 to TRBJ1-5; possibly TRBD1 for D (5 bases). V dropped 2 bases and J dropped 2 bases, with 19 bases sitting between them. The CDR3 length is 18 residues. CDR1 and CDR2 (germline): SGHVS, FQNEAQ.

The chain carries TRBV20-1 and TRBJ1-1; 7 bases align to TRBD1. Germline values: CDR1 DFQATT, CDR2 SNEGSKA (reference sequence). CDR3 length: 14 residues. With 6 bases clipped from V and 8 bases from J, the junction kept 15 bases outside the gene matches. Here the CDR3 reads CSAITFRDRHEAFF. The CDR3 DNA reads as TGCAGTGCAATAACCTTCCGGGACAGACACGAAGCTTTCTTT.

This clonotype has a count of ten or more. This sequence joins TRBV10-3 and TRBJ2-1, with D tentatively TRBD1 (7 bases). This CDR3 is 14 amino acids long. The germline gives CDR1 ENHRY, CDR2 SYGVKD. V gave up 5 bases and J gave up 5 bases, with 13 bases separating them. CDR3: CAISMTGTDNEQFF. The CDR3 DNA sequence: TGTGCCATCAGTATGACAGGGACTGACAATGAGCAGTTCTTC.

The sample holds many counts of this clonotype. The chain links TRBV10-3 to TRBJ2-1; D not resolved. This CDR3 comprises 12 residues. CDR1 and CDR2 from the germline V gene are ENHRY and SYGVKD. V shed 2 bases and J shed 9 bases, with 8 bases lying between them. CDR3 sequence: CAISEVESEQFF. CDR3 coding DNA: TGTGCCATCAGTGAGGTAGAGAGTGAGCAGTTCTTC.

This clonotype was counted a few times. The chain uses TRBV10-3 and TRBJ2-3; D may be TRBD2 (7 bases). The V end lost 11 bases, the J end lost 1 base, and 16 bases lay between the germline ends. This CDR3 region has 14 residues. The germline V gene encodes CDR1 ENHRY and CDR2 SYGVKD. CDR3 nucleotide sequence: TGTGCCGCCGAAGGGGGGGACGGCACAGATACGCAGTATTTT. It yields the protein CAAEGGDGTDTQYF.

This clonotype was counted at least ten times. The V call is TRBV18, the J call TRBJ1-1; D may be TRBD1 (6 bases). CDR1 KGHSH and CDR2 LQKENI come from the germline V gene. V was pared by 3 bases and J by 6 bases, with 20 bases between. This CDR3 spans 16 amino acids. The DNA for the CDR3 is TGTGCCAGCTCACCGAGTGCGGGGGGCGTACTCCCTGAAGCTTTCTTT. Translating it yields CASSPSAGGVLPEAFF.

This clonotype has just a few counts. J is TRBJ1-5 and V is TRBV29-1; no definite D call. Germline CDR1 is SQVTM and CDR2 is ANQGSEA. The CDR3 runs 13 residues. V was cut by 7 bases and J by 4 bases, with 14 bases left in between. The CDR3 spells CSAGRGRNQPQHF. The CDR3 DNA is TGCAGCGCGGGGAGAGGGAGGAATCAGCCCCAGCATTTT.

This clonotype came up a few times. V gene TRBV7-8 combines with J gene TRBJ1-1; D not resolved. This CDR3 is 13 amino acids long. The V end was cut by 5 bases, the J end by 3 bases, with 10 bases between. Germline CDR1 reads SGHVS; CDR2 reads FQNEAQ. The CDR3 nucleotides are TGTGCCAGCAGCGTACAACCCTACACTGAAGCTTTCTTT. Its protein is CASSVQPYTEAFF.

This chain connects TRBV11-1 to TRBJ2-2, with TRBD2 matching over 7 bases. Germline lookup yields CDR1 SGHAT and CDR2 FQDESV (reference sequence). The CDR3 runs to 18 residues. The ends lost 5 bases at V and 1 base at J; junction bases unmatched: 13. CDR3 sequence reads: CASSRWLAEALNTGELFF. CDR3 coding DNA: TGTGCCAGCAGCCGATGGCTAGCGGAAGCCTTGAACACCGGGGAGCTGTTTTTT.

This clonotype was detected only a few times. This chain's CDR3 is CASRPIGAQGDTEAFF. The CDR3 bases are TGTGCCAGCAGACCCATCGGGGCACAGGGGGACACTGAAGCTTTCTTT. The rearrangement links TRBV6-1 to TRBJ1-1; TRBD1 matches at 8 bases. Germline CDR1 MNHNS, CDR2 SASEGT. The CDR3 has 16 amino acids. V was pared by 6 bases and J by 3 bases, with 12 bases of the junction left unmatched.

This chain joins TRBV28 and TRBJ2-3; unclear D gene. CDR1 and CDR2 (germline): MDHEN, SYDVKM. The V end was cut by 4 bases, the J end by 3 bases, with 17 bases between. The CDR3 extends over 16 amino acids. For the CDR3, the DNA is TGTGCCAGCAGTTCAATAGAGGCCCTGGGGACAGATACGCAGTATTTT. Translation gives CASSSIEALGTDTQYF.

This clonotype was recorded a few times. The CDR3 coding sequence is TGTGCCAGCAGTTTTCAGGGCGGGTTAGGCGGTGGCTACACCTTC. Translated, it gives CASSFQGGLGGGYTF. The J gene is TRBJ1-2, the V gene TRBV27; tentatively, D is TRBD1 (5 bases). Germline CDR1 and CDR2: MNHEY and SMNVEV (reference sequence). The CDR3 is made up of 15 amino acids. Deletions cut 3 bases from V and 7 bases from J, with 18 bases between.

The chain has TRBV2 and TRBJ2-5, with D perhaps TRBD1 (6 bases). The CDR3 consists of 14 residues. CDR1 is SNHLY and CDR2 is FYNNEI in the germline V gene. Trimming pared 4 bases from V and 2 bases from J, leaving 11 bases between. CDR3 in amino acids: CASSAHTGQETQYF. DNA of the CDR3: TGTGCCAGCAGTGCTCATACAGGGCAAGAGACCCAGTACTTC.

The chain uses TRBV7-9 and TRBJ2-1; D gene ambiguous. The CDR3 runs 15 residues. V was trimmed by 1 base and J by 7 bases, leaving 14 bases between them. In germline, CDR1 is SEHNR, CDR2 FQNEAQ (reference sequence). In DNA form, the CDR3 reads TGTGCCAGCAGCTTAGACTGGATCAATGATAATGAGCAGTTCTTC. The encoded protein is CASSLDWINDNEQFF. The entire variable domain, with the rest obtained from reference TRBV7-9 and TRBJ2-1, is as follows: DTGVSQNPRHKITKRGQNVTFRCDPISEHNRLYWYRQTLGQGPEFLTYFQNEAQLEKSRLLSDRFSAERPKGSFSTLEIQRTEQGDSAMYLCASSLDWINDNEQFFGPGTRLTVL.

The sample holds a few counts of this clonotype. V is TRBV5-5 and J is TRBJ2-1, with TRBD1 identical over 8 bases. The CDR3 is made up of 17 amino acids. The V and J ends lost 5 bases and 5 bases, in that order; junction bases with no gene match: 15. Germline CDR1 is SGHKS and CDR2 is YYEKEE (reference sequence). The CDR3 loop reads CASSQTGRVDRDNEQFF. The CDR3 DNA follows: TGTGCCAGCAGTCAGACGGGGCGAGTGGACAGGGACAATGAGCAGTTCTTC.

This clonotype was seen only a few times. The rearrangement joins TRBV6-5 to TRBJ1-1; 8 bases are shared with TRBD1. There are 16 residues in the CDR3. With 2 bases clipped from V and 2 bases from J, the junction kept 7 bases outside the gene matches. Germline V gives CDR1 MNHEY, CDR2 SVGAGI. CDR3 in amino acids: CASSYPRQGLNTEAFF. The DNA for the CDR3 is TGTGCCAGCAGTTACCCCCGACAGGGGCTCAACACTGAAGCTTTCTTT.

V usage is TRBV24-1 and J usage is TRBJ2-7; the match to TRBD1 covers 7 bases. V shed 3 bases, J shed 7 bases, and the junction held 14 bases outside the gene matches. The germline CDR1 and CDR2 sequences are KGHDR and SFDVKD. This CDR3 region has 16 residues. CDR3: CATSDHTGDGGVEQYF. As DNA, the CDR3 is TGTGCCACCAGTGATCACACAGGGGACGGAGGCGTGGAGCAGTACTTC.

This clonotype was picked up a small number of times. The rearrangement links TRBV11-2 to TRBJ1-1; D is perhaps TRBD1 (6 bases). Germline CDR1 is SGHAT and CDR2 is FQNNGV. V was trimmed by 3 bases and J by 1 base, leaving 18 bases between them. There are 17 residues in the CDR3. The CDR3 DNA sequence: TGTGCCAGCAGCTTTGGGACATCTGGCGCGGGGAACACTGAAGCTTTCTTT. This sequence encodes CASSFGTSGAGNTEAFF.

This clonotype appeared many times. This chain links TRBV20-1 with TRBJ2-3; D gene ambiguous. Deletions cut 0 bases from V and 4 bases from J, with 8 bases between. The germline V gene has CDR1 DFQATT and CDR2 SNEGSKA (reference sequence). The CDR3 is 13 residues long. The CDR3 DNA is TGCAGTGCTAGAGATAGTGGGGCAGATACGCAGTATTTT. The encoded protein is CSARDSGADTQYF.

This clonotype has more than one count but fewer than ten. The chain links TRBV12-5 to TRBJ1-5, with TRBD1 identical over 9 bases. Trimming at V came to 1 base and at J to 7 bases, leaving 5 bases not matched to a gene. Germline V gene sequence: CDR1 LGHNT, CDR2 FRNRAP. The CDR3 spans 15 residues. CDR3 sequence: CASGLGDRVNQPQHF. CDR3 DNA: TGTGCTAGTGGTTTGGGGGACAGGGTAAACCAGCCCCAGCATTTT.

The V call is TRBV12-3 or TRBV12-4, the J call TRBJ2-6, with D perhaps TRBD1 (6 bases). This CDR3 has 17 residues. Trimming removed 8 bases from V and 2 bases from J, with 19 bases in between. Written as DNA, the CDR3 is TGTGCCAGCGCCTTGGGGGCAGGGGTGGCTGGGGCCAACGTCCTGACTTTC. It yields the protein CASALGAGVAGANVLTF.

This chain uses TRBV7-8 with TRBJ1-1; possible D gene TRBD1, 6 bases. The CDR3 covers 14 residues. Germline CDR1 SGHVS, CDR2 FQNEAQ. Between the trimmed V and J ends, which lost 1 base and 4 bases, there was a span of 10 bases. CDR3 residues: CASSLVQGSTEAFF. Written as DNA, the CDR3 is TGTGCCAGCAGCTTAGTTCAGGGGAGCACTGAAGCTTTCTTT.